The entry that follows covers one T cell receptor (beta chain) sequence. Its matching antigen is unknown. This record comes from a study of cytomegalovirus exposure and HLA in healthy donors. The length of the CDR3 is 15 residues. Germline V CDR1 and CDR2: MNHEY, SVGAGI. The V and J ends lost 5 bases and 4 bases respectively, with 18 bases between them. Primers for the PCR totalled 60 Vbeta and 13 Jbeta. Generated by immunoSEQ multiplex PCR, the TCRdb table keeps only in-frame clones and is missing some. Of around 120,000 clones in the sample, about 80% were seen once. Study-level results: The sole available immune exposure information was CMV serostatus. A previous analysis found most TCR beta V segments productive roughly 90% or roughly 30% of the time.

The origin of this receptor is a woman aged 50 to 60 in good health and CMV-seronegative. The rearrangement links TRBV6-5 to TRBJ2-7; a weak D match, TRBD2 (5 bases). The source material was PBMCs. CDR3 DNA: TGTGCCAGCAGTCAAGTCCGCGGGTCCCTTTACGAGCAGTACTTC. Its protein product is CASSQVRGSLYEQYF.